This T cell receptor (beta chain) was documented in a study of blood T cell repertoires in COVID-19. Study-wide background: The analysed material was cDNA or gDNA that came from T cells, B-cell-depleted T cells, or PBMCs.

Measured with immunoSEQ multiplex PCR; TCRdb has only the in-frame clones, and not every one. The sample records 90,000 to 120,000 clones, 69% being singletons. This clone was seen many times. The germline V gene has CDR1 SQVTM and CDR2 ANQGSEA. V lost 1 base to trimming and J lost 7 bases; unmatched junction nucleotides: 6. The CDR3 length is 14 residues. V and J are TRBV29-1 and TRBJ1-2, with TRBD1 identical over 10 bases. Sequencing was performed on peripheral blood. The clonotype comes from a man aged 80 or over with acute or convalescent COVID-19. The CDR3 here is CSVEVRQGAFGYTF. The CDR3 DNA is TGCAGCGTTGAAGTCCGACAGGGGGCTTTTGGCTACACCTTC.